Listed below are T cell receptor beta chains from one sample, sequenced in a study of T cell responses to AZD1222 COVID-19 vaccine. Profiling relied on immunoSEQ multiplex PCR, and the TCRdb table lists in-frame clones only, not all of them. The sample lists about 54,000 clones, around four fifths occurring once. Sequences were derived from peripheral blood, sampled on day 0 of AZD1222 vaccination. The receptors here all came from an adult in good health. CDR3s include the opening cysteine and the closing phenylalanine or tryptophan. A D gene is named only where the DNA matches it firmly. The size field is filled for only some rows; it gives once, few, many or a size class.

-	once	TRBJ1-4	TRBV5-1	TGCGCCAGCAGCTTCGGAGCTGGGGATGAAAAACTGTTTTTT	CASSFGAGDEKLFF
-	-	TRBJ1-2	TRBV19	TGTGCCAGTAGTAACAGGATCATAGGGGGCTACACCTTC	CASSNRIIGGYTF
-	once	TRBJ2-2	TRBV30	TGTGCCTGGAGCCCGAGGGCAGGTCTTACCGGGGAGCTGTTTTTT	CAWSPRAGLTGELFF
TRBD2	few	TRBJ2-5	TRBV7-3	TGTGCCAGCAGCCCGTGGGGGGGAAGGGAGACCCAGTACTTC	CASSPWGGRETQYF
-	-	TRBJ1-2	TRBV28	TGTGCCAGCAGTTTAGGCCAGGGCAACTATGGCTACACCTTC	CASSLGQGNYGYTF
TRBD1	-	TRBJ2-6	TRBV28	TGTGCCAGCAGTACAGGGGGGTCTGGGGCCAACGTCCTGACTTTC	CASSTGGSGANVLTF
TRBD1	-	TRBJ1-1	TRBV19	TGTGCCAGTAGTAGGAGACAGGGAGGCACTGAAGCTTTCTTT	CASSRRQGGTEAFF
-	-	TRBJ1-4	TRBV2	TGTGCCAGCAAAGGAGGGCGCAGTGAAAAACTGTTTTTT	CASKGGRSEKLFF
-	once	TRBJ1-2	TRBV5-6	TGTGCCAGCAGCTTGATGGGCGGAGGAGGCTATGGCTACACCTTC	CASSLMGGGGYGYTF
-	-	TRBJ2-7	TRBV21-1	TGTGCCAGCAGCAAGTACTACCCCGAGAAATACGAGCAGTACTTC	CASSKYYPEKYEQYF
TRBD1	-	TRBJ2-3	TRBV28	TGTGCCAGCAGTTTATCTACAGGGGTCGATACGCAGTATTTT	CASSLSTGVDTQYF
-	-	TRBJ2-7	TRBV6-4	TGTGCCAGCAGTGACGCCGGGGGACAGAAGTACTTC	CASSDAGGQKYF
TRBD1	-	TRBJ1-1	TRBV11-2	TGTGCCAGCAGCGGTCAGACAGGGCAGGGAGCTTTCTTT	CASSGQTGQGAFF
-	-	TRBJ2-6	TRBV5-4	TGTGCCAGCAGCTTGCCTGTAGGATTAGGTGCCAACGTCCTGACTTTC	CASSLPVGLGANVLTF
-	few	TRBJ2-1	TRBV5-1	TGCGCCAGCAGCTTGGCGGGAGATAAAAATGAGCAGTTCTTC	CASSLAGDKNEQFF
TRBD1	once	TRBJ1-2	TRBV5-4	TGTGCCAGCAGCTTGCCAGGGGGCGTCATGAGTGGCTACACCTTC	CASSLPGGVMSGYTF
-	-	TRBJ2-5	TRBV6-2/TRBV6-3	TGTGCCAGCAGTCGTGGGGGGGCCGGGACAGAGACCCAGTACTTC	CASSRGGAGTETQYF
TRBD2	-	TRBJ2-7	TRBV30	TGTGCCTGGACCGCCCTCGGTGGGACTAGCGAGCAGTACTTC	CAWTALGGTSEQYF
TRBD2	-	TRBJ2-3	TRBV7-7	TGTGCTAGCAGCCCTCTCCGGGGGGGGAGAGATACGCAGTATTTT	CASSPLRGGRDTQYF
-	-	TRBJ1-5	TRBV6-2/TRBV6-3	TGTGCCAGCAGTACCCAGGGGTTTGGCAATCAGCCCCAGCATTTT	CASSTQGFGNQPQHF
TRBD2	-	TRBJ2-2	TRBV2	TGTGCCAGCAGTGAAGGGAGCGGGATGAACACCGGGGAGCTGTTTTTT	CASSEGSGMNTGELFF
-	-	TRBJ2-2	TRBV7-9	TGTGCCAGCAGCCTGGGGCCCCAAGACACCGGGGAGCTGTTTTTT	CASSLGPQDTGELFF
-	-	TRBJ2-1	TRBV27	TGTGCCAGCAGTTTAGGGGGTCCAGAGCAGTTCTTC	CASSLGGPEQFF
TRBD2	-	TRBJ2-3	TRBV28	TGTGCCAGCAGGCCCGGGACTAACACAGATACGCAGTATTTT	CASRPGTNTDTQYF
TRBD1	-	TRBJ2-7	TRBV7-2	TGTGCCAGCAGAACCGGGACAGGCAACGAGCAGTACTTC	CASRTGTGNEQYF
TRBD1	-	TRBJ1-1	TRBV11-1	TGTGCCAGCAGCAATCGACTGACAGGGCGGAACACTGAAGCTTTCTTT	CASSNRLTGRNTEAFF
TRBD1	-	TRBJ1-2	TRBV6-1	TGTGCCAGCAGTGAATTTTGGACAGGGGGTTCCTCCTATGGCTACACCTTC	CASSEFWTGGSSYGYTF
-	-	TRBJ2-2	TRBV7-8	TGTGCCAGCAGCTTGAGCCACGCGAACACCGGGGAGCTGTTTTTT	CASSLSHANTGELFF
-	-	TRBJ2-5	TRBV4-3	TGCGCCAGCAGCCAAGTACTCCGAAGAGTTCTCGAGACCCAGTACTTC	CASSQVLRRVLETQYF
TRBD2	-	TRBJ2-3	TRBV5-1	TGCGCCAGCAGCTTGATCGGACTAGCAGATACGCAGTATTTT	CASSLIGLADTQYF
TRBD1	-	TRBJ2-2	TRBV9	TGTGCCAGCAGCGTGTCGGGACAGGATATCGGGGAGCTGTTTTTT	CASSVSGQDIGELFF
-	-	TRBJ1-1	TRBV2	TGTGCCAGCAGTGAAGCGCTGGGGAACACTGAAGCTTTCTTT	CASSEALGNTEAFF
-	once	TRBJ2-5	TRBV12-3/TRBV12-4	TGTGCCAGCAGTTTATCAGGGACAGAGACCCAGTACTTC	CASSLSGTETQYF
TRBD1	-	TRBJ1-2	TRBV6-6	TGTGCCAGCAGTCTGTACGGACAGGGAATTCCTCAAGCTAACTATGGCTACACCTTC	CASSLYGQGIPQANYGYTF
TRBD1	-	TRBJ1-2	TRBV30	TGTGCCTGGAGTGTAAGACAGGGGTATAAAGCTAACTATGGCTACACCTTC	CAWSVRQGYKANYGYTF
-	few	TRBJ1-5	TRBV24-1	TGTGCCACCAGCAGGGAAGATAGCAATCAGCCCCAGCATTTT	CATSREDSNQPQHF
-	-	TRBJ2-7	TRBV27	TGTGCCAGCAGTTTAGGGGGGACTCTTCTACGAGCGCAGTACTTC	CASSLGGTLLRAQYF
-	-	TRBJ2-7	TRBV12-3/TRBV12-4	TGTGCCAGCAGGGGGGCGGGAATCGGGGAGCAGTACTTC	CASRGAGIGEQYF
-	-	TRBJ2-3	TRBV12-3/TRBV12-4	TGTGCCAGCGCCCCCGCCACAGATACGCAGTATTTT	CASAPATDTQYF
TRBD2	-	TRBJ2-5	TRBV6-4	TGTGCCAGCATACTATCGATTAGGGACTACAACCAAGAGACCCAGTACTTC	CASILSIRDYNQETQYF